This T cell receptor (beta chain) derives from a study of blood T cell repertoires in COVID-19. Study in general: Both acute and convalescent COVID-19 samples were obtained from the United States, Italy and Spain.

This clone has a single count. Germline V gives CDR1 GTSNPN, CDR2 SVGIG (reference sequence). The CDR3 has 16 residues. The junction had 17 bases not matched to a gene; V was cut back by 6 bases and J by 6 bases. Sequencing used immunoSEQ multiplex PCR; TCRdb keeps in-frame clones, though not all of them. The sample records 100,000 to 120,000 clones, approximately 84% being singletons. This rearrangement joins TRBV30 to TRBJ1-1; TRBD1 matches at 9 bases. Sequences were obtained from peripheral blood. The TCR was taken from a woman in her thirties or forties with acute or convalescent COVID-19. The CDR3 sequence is CACSPGQGLVSAEAFF. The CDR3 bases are TGTGCCTGCTCGCCGGGACAGGGTCTTGTATCGGCTGAAGCTTTCTTT.